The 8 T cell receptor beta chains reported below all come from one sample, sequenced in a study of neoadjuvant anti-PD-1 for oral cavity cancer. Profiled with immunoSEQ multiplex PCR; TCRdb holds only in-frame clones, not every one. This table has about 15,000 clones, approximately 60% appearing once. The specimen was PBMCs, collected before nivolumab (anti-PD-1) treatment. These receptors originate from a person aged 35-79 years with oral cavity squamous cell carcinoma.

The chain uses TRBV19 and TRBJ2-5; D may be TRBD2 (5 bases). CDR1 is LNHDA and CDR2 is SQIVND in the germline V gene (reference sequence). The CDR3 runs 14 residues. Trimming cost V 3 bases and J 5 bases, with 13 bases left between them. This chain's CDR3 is CASSMVLAVETQYF. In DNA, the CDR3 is TGTGCCAGTAGTATGGTGCTAGCTGTGGAGACCCAGTACTTC.

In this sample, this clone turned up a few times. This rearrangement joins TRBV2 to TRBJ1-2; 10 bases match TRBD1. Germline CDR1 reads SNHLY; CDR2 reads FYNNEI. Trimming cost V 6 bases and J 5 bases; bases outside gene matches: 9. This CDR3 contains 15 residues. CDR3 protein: CASRGTGELRYGYTF. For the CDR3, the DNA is TGTGCCAGCAGGGGGACAGGGGAGTTGCGGTATGGCTACACCTTC. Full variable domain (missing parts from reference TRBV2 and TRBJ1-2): EPEVTQTPSHQVTQMGQEVILRCVPISNHLYFYWYRQILGQKVEFLVSFYNNEISEKSEIFDDQFSVERPDGSNFTLKIRSTKLEDSAMYFCASRGTGELRYGYTFGSGTRLTVV.

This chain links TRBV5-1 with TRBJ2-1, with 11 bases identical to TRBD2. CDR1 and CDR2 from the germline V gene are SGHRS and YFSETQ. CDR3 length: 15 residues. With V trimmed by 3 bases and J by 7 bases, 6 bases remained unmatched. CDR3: CASSSARLAGNEQFF. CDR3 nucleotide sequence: TGCGCCAGCAGCTCCGCGAGACTAGCGGGAAATGAGCAGTTCTTC. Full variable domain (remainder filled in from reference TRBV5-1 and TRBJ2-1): KAGVTQTPRYLIKTRGQQVTLSCSPISGHRSVSWYQQTPGQGLQFLFEYFSETQRNKGNFPGRFSGRQFSNSRSEMNVSTLELGDSALYLCASSSARLAGNEQFFGPGTRLTVL.

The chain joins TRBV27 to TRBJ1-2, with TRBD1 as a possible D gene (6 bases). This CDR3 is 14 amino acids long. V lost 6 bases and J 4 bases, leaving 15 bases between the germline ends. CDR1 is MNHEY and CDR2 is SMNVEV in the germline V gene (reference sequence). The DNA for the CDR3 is TGTGCCAGCAGGTTACAACAGGGCTCCTATGGCTACACCTTC. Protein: CASRLQQGSYGYTF.

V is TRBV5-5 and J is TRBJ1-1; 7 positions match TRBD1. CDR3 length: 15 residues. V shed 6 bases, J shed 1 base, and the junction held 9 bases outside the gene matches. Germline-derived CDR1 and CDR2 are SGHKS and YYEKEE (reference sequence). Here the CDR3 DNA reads TGTGCCAGCACCGAGGGGGCCCTTGGGAACACTGAAGCTTTCTTT. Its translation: CASTEGALGNTEAFF.

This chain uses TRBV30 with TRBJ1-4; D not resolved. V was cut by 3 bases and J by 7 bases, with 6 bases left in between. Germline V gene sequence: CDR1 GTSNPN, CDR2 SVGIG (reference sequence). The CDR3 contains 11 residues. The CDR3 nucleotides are TGTGCCTGGAGCATACGTGAAAAACTGTTTTTT. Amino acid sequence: CAWSIREKLFF. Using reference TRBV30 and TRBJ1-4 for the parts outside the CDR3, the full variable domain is SQTIHQWPATLVQPVGSPLSLECTVEGTSNPNLYWYRQAAGRGLQLLFYSVGIGQISSEVPQNLSASRPQDRQFILSSKKLLLSDSGFYLCAWSIREKLFFGSGTQLSVL.

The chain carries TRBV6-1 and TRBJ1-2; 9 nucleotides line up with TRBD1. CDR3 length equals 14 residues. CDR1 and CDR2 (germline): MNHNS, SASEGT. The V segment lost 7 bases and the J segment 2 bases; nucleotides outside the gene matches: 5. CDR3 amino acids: CASIWDRANYGYTF. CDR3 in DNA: TGTGCCAGCATTTGGGACAGGGCGAACTATGGCTACACCTTC.

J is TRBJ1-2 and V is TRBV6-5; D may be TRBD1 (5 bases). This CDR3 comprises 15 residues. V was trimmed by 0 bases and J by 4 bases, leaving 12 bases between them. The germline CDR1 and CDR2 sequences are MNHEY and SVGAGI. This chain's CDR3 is CASSYSATGFYGYTF. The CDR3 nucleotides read TGTGCCAGCAGTTACTCGGCCACAGGTTTCTATGGCTACACCTTC.